The 11 T cell receptor beta chains below were found in one sample sequenced in a study of spatial heterogeneity in lung cancer. TCRdb passed the 5' RACE reads through MiXCR, listing each CDR3 protein once. The table records roughly 5,400 distinct CDR3 sequences, 30% to 35% of them present only once. Indicated time point: sample taken at primary tumor resection. The sequenced material consisted of unsorted whole RNA from tumor, nontumor lung or frozen PBMC. Sequencing used PBMCs, obtained at surgery. The receptors here all came from a female donor with early-stage non-small cell lung cancer.

As regards this clonotype: This beta chain is a stray sequence in a library constructed for alpha chains; its clone size is not meaningful. This chain links TRBV7-9 with TRBJ2-1; 7 bases are a match to TRBD2. Germline CDR1 reads SEHNR; CDR2 reads FQNEAQ (reference sequence). V shed 1 base, J shed 2 bases, and the junction held 2 bases outside the gene matches. The CDR3 totals 15 residues. The CDR3 sequence is CASSLVAGAYNEQFF. CDR3 DNA: TGTGCCAGCAGCTTAGTAGCGGGCGCCTACAATGAGCAGTTCTTC. The full variable domain, in which reference TRBV7-9 and TRBJ2-1 provide the parts outside the CDR3, is DTGVSQNPRHKITKRGQNVTFRCDPISEHNRLYWYRQTLGQGPEFLTYFQNEAQLEKSRLLSDRFSAERPKGSFSTLEIQRTEQGDSAMYLCASSLVAGAYNEQFFGPGTRLTVL.

This clonotype was seen only a few times. The library was designed around alpha chains, so this beta chain is a stray read whose abundance carries little weight. The CDR3 spells CASSPLLTHETQYF. CDR3 nucleotides: TGTGCCAGCAGCCCCCTCCTGACACACGAGACCCAGTACTTC. This chain links TRBV3-1 with TRBJ2-5; no firm D call. There are 14 residues in the CDR3. Trimming removed 4 bases at V and 5 bases at J, with 14 bases between. Germline V CDR1 and CDR2: LGHDT, YNNKEL (reference sequence).

Concerning this clonotype itself: Within a library made for alpha chains, this beta chain is off target, and its count is uninformative. V gene TRBV10-3 combines with J gene TRBJ2-3; TRBD1 matches at 10 bases. The germline gives CDR1 ENHRY, CDR2 SYGVKD. V was clipped by 6 bases and J by 4 bases; unmatched bases: 4. The CDR3 is 14 residues long. The CDR3 is CAISTGTGADTQYF. The CDR3 coding sequence is TGTGCCATCAGCACCGGGACAGGGGCAGATACGCAGTATTTT.

This clonotype was picked up a small number of times. Being off target in a library aimed at alpha chains, this beta chain has a size of little meaning. This chain joins TRBV7-9 and TRBJ2-2; the D is unclear. Per germline, CDR1 SEHNR and CDR2 FQNEAQ (reference sequence). This CDR3 has 14 residues. V gave up 5 bases and J gave up 5 bases, with 12 bases separating them. The CDR3 spells CASSQQRVTGELFF. The CDR3 DNA is TGTGCCAGCAGCCAACAACGGGTAACCGGGGAGCTGTTTTTT.

This clonotype showed up just a few times. A library made for alpha chains picked up this beta chain off target, so its size means little. This sequence joins TRBV29-1 and TRBJ2-2, with D perhaps given as TRBD1 or TRBD2 (5 bases each). Germline V gene sequence: CDR1 SQVTM, CDR2 ANQGSEA. The CDR3 has 14 residues. V was pared by 5 bases and J by 4 bases, with 14 bases between. CDR3 region: CSVPGTYVTGELFF. CDR3 sequence (DNA): TGCAGCGTTCCCGGGACCTATGTCACCGGGGAGCTGTTTTTT.

About this clonotype itself: This beta chain turned up in a library designed for alpha chains; as an off-target read, its abundance says little. J is TRBJ2-1 and V is TRBV29-1; 7 bases are a match to TRBD2. V dropped 6 bases and J dropped 2; count of bases not matched to a gene: 7. Germline CDR1 and CDR2: SQVTM and ANQGSEA. The CDR3 loop spans 14 amino acids. In DNA form, the CDR3 reads TGCAGCGTCGCTCTGGCGGGGGCCTACAATGAGCAGTTCTTC. Protein: CSVALAGAYNEQFF.

As for this clonotype: Within a library made for alpha chains, this beta chain is off target, and its count is uninformative. The chain links TRBV6-1 to TRBJ2-7; D not resolved. This CDR3 is built from 12 residues. The germline V gene has CDR1 MNHNS and CDR2 SASEGT. V lost 0 bases and J 6 bases, leaving 6 bases between the germline ends. CDR3 amino acids: CASSEALTEQYF. CDR3 nucleotide sequence: TGTGCCAGCAGTGAAGCTCTAACCGAGCAGTACTTC.

This clonotype was seen a few times. A library made for alpha chains picked up this beta chain off target, so its size means little. The rearrangement uses TRBV28 and TRBJ2-5; D may be TRBD1 (6 bases). Germline V gives CDR1 MDHEN, CDR2 SYDVKM. Trimming cost V 6 bases and J 4 bases, with 18 bases left between them. The CDR3 loop spans 15 amino acids. The CDR3, as DNA: TGTGCCAGCAGCCCCATTACAGGGACCGGAGAGACCCAGTACTTC. Its translation is CASSPITGTGETQYF.

As regards this clonotype: This beta chain was picked up by a library intended for alpha chains and is off target, so its count carries little meaning. The V and J genes are TRBV29-1 and TRBJ2-1; the match to TRBD2 covers 10 bases. The germline V gene has CDR1 SQVTM and CDR2 ANQGSEA. This CDR3 comprises 17 residues. Unmatched junction bases numbered 12, after V lost 2 bases and J lost 5 bases. DNA for the CDR3: TGCAGCGTTGAAAGGCTAGCGGGGGACGAGGAGAACAATGAGCAGTTCTTC. Translating gives CSVERLAGDEENNEQFF.

The table lists this clonotype with a count of one. This beta chain represents an off-target read in a library built for alpha chains; its size is of limited meaning. The chain is built from TRBV24-1 and TRBJ2-3; possibly TRBD2 for D (5 bases). The CDR3 is made up of 14 amino acids. V gave up 3 bases and J gave up 5 bases, with 11 bases separating them. Germline V gene sequence: CDR1 KGHDR, CDR2 SFDVKD. The chain's CDR3 is CATSDPGREDTQYF. CDR3 in DNA: TGTGCCACCAGTGATCCCGGCCGGGAAGATACGCAGTATTTT.

This clonotype was counted only a few times. The size of this beta chain means little, since it is a stray read in a library made for alpha chains. The rearrangement joins TRBV11-3 to TRBJ2-3; 7 bases line up with TRBD2. The germline CDR1 and CDR2 sequences are SGHNT and YENEEA. This CDR3 spans 16 amino acids. V dropped 5 bases and J dropped 4; count of bases not matched to a gene: 12. The CDR3 region has the DNA TGTGCCAGCAGCAGAGGCCTGGGCGGGGGAGCAGATACGCAGTATTTT. Translating gives CASSRGLGGGADTQYF. Based on the CDR3 plus reference TRBV11-3 and TRBJ2-3, the full variable domain is EAGVVQSPRYKIIEKKQPVAFWCNPISGHNTLYWYLQNLGQGPELLIRYENEEAVDDSQLPKDRFSAERLKGVDSTLKIQPAELGDSAVYLCASSRGLGGGADTQYFGPGTRLTVL.